These 25 T cell receptor beta chains were all obtained from the same sample, sequenced in a study of T cell responses to AZD1222 COVID-19 vaccine. Only in-frame clones appear in the TCRdb table, and some are missing; sequencing was by immunoSEQ multiplex PCR. The table shows under 150,000 clones, with 80% to 95% occurring only once. Sequencing was performed on peripheral blood, taken 28 days after the second AZD1222 dose. Receptors originate from an adult who received the AZD1222 COVID-19 vaccine.

This rearrangement joins TRBV7-3 to TRBJ2-2; 7 bases match TRBD1. The germline gives CDR1 SGHTA, CDR2 FQGTGA. With 5 bases clipped from V and 0 bases from J, the junction kept 6 bases outside the gene matches. The CDR3 contains 16 residues. The CDR3 DNA follows: TGTGCCAGCAGCCCATCGGGGACAGCGAACACCGGGGAGCTGTTTTTT. Translating gives CASSPSGTANTGELFF. The full variable domain, its missing parts supplied by reference TRBV7-3 and TRBJ2-2, is GAGVSQTPSNKVTEKGKYVELRCDPISGHTALYWYRQSLGQGPEFLIYFQGTGAADDSGLPNDRFFAVRPEGSVSTLKIQRTERGDSAVYLCASSPSGTANTGELFFGEGSRLTVL.

The rearrangement joins TRBV19 to TRBJ2-2; D call uncertain. The CDR3 loop spans 11 amino acids. With 6 bases removed from V and 8 bases from J, the gap between germline ends came to 7 bases. Germline CDR1 reads LNHDA; CDR2 reads SQIVND (reference sequence). The CDR3 protein is CASSSEGELFF. The CDR3, as DNA: TGTGCCAGTAGCTCTGAAGGGGAGCTGTTTTTT.

The V call is TRBV30, the J call TRBJ1-1; D gene ambiguous. Deletions cut 0 bases from V and 8 bases from J, with 10 bases between. Germline values: CDR1 GTSNPN, CDR2 SVGIG (reference sequence). The CDR3 length is 12 residues. As DNA, the CDR3 is TGTGCCTGGAGTGTAGGGAGTCGCGAAGCTTTCTTT. Translated: CAWSVGSREAFF.

The V gene is TRBV5-5, the J gene TRBJ2-5; D is unclear. Germline V gene data show CDR1 as SGHKS and CDR2 as YYEKEE (reference sequence). The CDR3 covers 13 residues. V lost 1 base, J lost 5 bases, and 9 bases lay in between. CDR3 coding DNA: TGTGCCAGCAGCTTGTTCCCGTCGGAGACCCAGTACTTC. Protein: CASSLFPSETQYF.

The gene calls are TRBV21-1 and TRBJ1-1. TRBV21-1 is an annotated pseudogene. The CDR3 runs 12 residues. The CDR3 bases are TGTGCCAGGGGGGGGCATAACACTGAAGCTTTCTTT. Amino acid sequence: CARGGHNTEAFF.

This chain connects TRBV13 to TRBJ2-3; 14 bases align to TRBD2. V lost 2 bases to trimming and J lost 5 bases; unmatched junction nucleotides: 6. The CDR3 covers 17 residues. Germline values: CDR1 PRHDT, CDR2 FYEKMQ (reference sequence). The DNA for the CDR3 is TGTGCCAGCAGCTTACCAGGGACTAGCGGGAGTCTAGATACGCAGTATTTT. It yields the protein CASSLPGTSGSLDTQYF.

V and J are TRBV3-1 (or the pseudogene TRBV3-2) and TRBJ2-1, with 10 bases fitting TRBD1. Germline V gene data show CDR1 as LGHDT and CDR2 as YNNKEL (reference sequence). With V trimmed by 4 bases and J by 6 bases, 12 bases remained unmatched. This CDR3 is 17 amino acids long. The DNA of the CDR3 is TGTGCCAGCAGCCTTCTAAGGGGACAGGGGACGGGCAATGAGCAGTTCTTC. Protein: CASSLLRGQGTGNEQFF.

This clone is a singleton in its sample. The chain uses TRBV6-2 or TRBV6-3 and TRBJ2-7; TRBD2 matches 9 bases. Germline CDR1 and CDR2: MNHEY and SVGEGT. J lost 5 bases, V lost 2 bases, and 4 bases had no gene match. CDR3 size: 14 residues. CDR3: CASSYALAGHEQYF. The DNA for the CDR3 is TGTGCCAGCAGTTACGCACTAGCGGGTCACGAGCAGTACTTC.

This clone was seen once. The chain couples TRBV2 to TRBJ2-1, with D perhaps TRBD1 (5 bases). Trimming pared 6 bases from V and 7 bases from J, leaving 25 bases between. From germline, CDR1 is SNHLY and CDR2 FYNNEI. The CDR3 has 17 amino acids. CDR3: CASRRTGTRRGVNEQFF. The CDR3, as DNA: TGTGCCAGCAGGCGAACAGGTACTCGGAGAGGAGTAAATGAGCAGTTCTTC.

The chain employs TRBV7-8 and TRBJ2-1, with TRBD2 identical over 12 bases. Per germline, CDR1 SGHVS and CDR2 FQNEAQ. This CDR3 comprises 15 residues. Unmatched junction bases numbered 2, after V lost 2 bases and J lost 6 bases. The CDR3 nucleotides are TGTGCCAGCAGCTTACTAGCGGGAGGGCCCAATGAGCAGTTCTTC. As protein: CASSLLAGGPNEQFF.

This chain links TRBV6-2 or TRBV6-3 with TRBJ2-1; 7 bases are a match to TRBD2. V lost 2 bases to trimming and J lost 10 bases; unmatched junction nucleotides: 11. This CDR3 spans 15 amino acids. CDR1 is MNHEY, CDR2 SVGEGT, per germline. CDR3 region: CASSYGAGVLKEQFF. DNA for the CDR3: TGTGCCAGCAGTTACGGGGCGGGAGTATTGAAAGAGCAGTTCTTC.

V and J are TRBV27 and TRBJ2-1; maybe TRBD1 (5 bases). The CDR3 covers 14 residues. In germline, CDR1 is MNHEY, CDR2 SMNVEV (reference sequence). V was trimmed by 7 bases and J by 3 bases, leaving 13 bases between them. CDR3 in DNA: TGTGCCAGCAAGTCCCAAGGGGACTACAATGAGCAGTTCTTC. Translated, it gives CASKSQGDYNEQFF.

J is TRBJ2-2 and V is TRBV19; TRBD1 aligns across 7 bases. V shed 7 bases, J shed 7 bases, and the junction held 12 bases outside the gene matches. CDR3 size: 15 residues. Germline CDR1 LNHDA, CDR2 SQIVND (reference sequence). The CDR3 bases are TGTGCCAGTACCCCCTTCGGGACAGCGGTCGGGGAGCTGTTTTTT. This translates into CASTPFGTAVGELFF.

V and J are TRBV5-3 and TRBJ1-4; 8 bases are shared with TRBD1. TRBV5-3 is marked as an open reading frame, function uncertain. The CDR3 has 16 residues. Unmatched junction bases numbered 8, after V lost 0 bases and J lost 7 bases. CDR3 nucleotides: TGTGCCAGAAGCTTGGGTCCGACAGGGGCCGCTGAAAAACTGTTTTTT. As protein: CARSLGPTGAAEKLFF.

The rearrangement uses TRBV6-6 and TRBJ1-6, with 7 nucleotides matching TRBD1. This CDR3 region has 16 residues. After removal of 6 bases from V and 3 bases from J, the junction contained 8 bases not matched to a gene. CDR1 and CDR2 from the germline V gene are MNHNY and SVGAGI (reference sequence). CDR3 protein: CASSRGQANYNSPLHF. The CDR3 DNA reads TGTGCCAGCAGCAGAGGACAGGCGAACTATAATTCACCCCTCCACTTT.

The rearrangement joins TRBV11-3 to TRBJ2-1; a weak D match, TRBD2 (6 bases). There are 16 residues in the CDR3. Germline CDR1 and CDR2: SGHNT and YENEEA. V lost 4 bases and J lost 9, with 22 bases in between. The CDR3 nucleotides are TGTGCCAGCAGCTGGGTCAGCGGGCTACATCGCGGTGAGCAGTTCTTC. It is translated as CASSWVSGLHRGEQFF.

The chain is built from TRBV4-2 and TRBJ2-6, with D possibly being TRBD1 (6 bases). The germline CDR1 and CDR2 sequences are LGHNA and YNFKEQ. CDR3 size: 17 residues. Trimming stripped 1 base from V and 4 bases from J, with 14 bases between. In nucleotides, the CDR3 is TGTGCCAGCAGCCAAGTCAACAGGGTTAGCGGGGCCAACGTCCTGACTTTC. It specifies CASSQVNRVSGANVLTF.

The V and J genes are TRBV15 and TRBJ2-3, with 11 bases lining up with TRBD2. This CDR3 has 17 residues. Germline V gives CDR1 LNHNV, CDR2 YYDKDF (reference sequence). Losses at the gene ends were 0 bases for V and 3 bases for J; bases not matched to a gene: 5. CDR3 nucleotide sequence: TGTGCCACCAGCAGAGATCTTCGACTAGCGGGGACAGATACGCAGTATTTT. Its translation is CATSRDLRLAGTDTQYF.

The chain uses TRBV9 and TRBJ1-4; a weak D match, TRBD1 (6 bases). Germline-derived CDR1 and CDR2 are SGDLS and YYNGEE. V was shortened by 3 bases and J by 5 bases, with 14 bases between the two germline ends. The CDR3 covers 15 residues. CDR3 nucleotides: TGTGCCAGCAGCGGAAGGGGGAACCTAAATGAAAAACTGTTTTTT. Encoded protein: CASSGRGNLNEKLFF.

CDR3 DNA sequence: TGCGCCAGCAGCTTGGGGCTAGCGGGAGGGCCGTCGGGGGAGCAGTACTTC. It yields the protein CASSLGLAGGPSGEQYF. V and J are TRBV5-1 and TRBJ2-7, with 12 positions matching TRBD2. J lost 7 bases, V lost 0 bases, and 11 bases had no gene match. Germline V gene lookup returns CDR1 SGHRS and CDR2 YFSETQ. The CDR3 has 17 amino acids.

The chain employs TRBV5-1 and TRBJ1-6; D possibly corresponds to TRBD1 (6 bases). CDR1 is SGHRS, CDR2 YFSETQ, per germline. Trimming removed 4 bases at V and 8 bases at J, with 16 bases between. The length of the CDR3 is 15 residues. The CDR3 is CASSVSQGIDSPLHF. The CDR3 region has the DNA TGCGCCAGCAGCGTATCACAGGGAATTGATTCACCCCTCCACTTT.

This clone came up a few times. V is TRBV13 and J is TRBJ2-4, with TRBD2 identical over 9 bases. This CDR3 is built from 16 residues. Germline loops: CDR1 PRHDT, CDR2 FYEKMQ (reference sequence). J gave up 0 bases and V 5 bases, and 5 bases lay outside the gene matches. The CDR3, as DNA: TGTGCCAGCAGCCATCGACTAGCGGAAGCCAAAAACATTCAGTACTTC. The encoded protein is CASSHRLAEAKNIQYF. Full variable domain (missing parts from reference TRBV13 and TRBJ2-4): AAGVIQSPRHLIKEKRETATLKCYPIPRHDTVYWYQQGPGQDPQFLISFYEKMQSDKGSIPDRFSAQQFSDYHSELNMSSLELGDSALYFCASSHRLAEAKNIQYFGAGTRLSVL.

A note on this clone: Other DNA sequences within the sample encode an identical CDR3. V and J are TRBV19 and TRBJ1-4; D remains unclear. V was shortened by 3 bases and J by 2 bases, with 10 bases between the two germline ends. The germline V gene encodes CDR1 LNHDA and CDR2 SQIVND (reference sequence). The length of the CDR3 is 15 residues. The CDR3 protein is CASSIRGGTNEKLFF. Written as DNA, the CDR3 is TGTGCCAGTAGTATCCGGGGAGGTACTAATGAAAAACTGTTTTTT.

CDR3 nucleotide sequence: TGTGCCAGCTCACCACAGGAGCAAAGCTCTGGAAACACCATATATTTT. Residues: CASSPQEQSSGNTIYF. The V call is TRBV18, the J call TRBJ1-3; D is uncertain. Germline CDR1 KGHSH, CDR2 LQKENI. Trimming took 1 base from V and 0 from J, leaving 10 bases between them. The length of the CDR3 is 16 residues.

This chain links TRBV7-2 with TRBJ2-5, with a weak D call TRBD1 (6 bases). Trimming took off 5 bases at V and 5 bases at J, with 12 bases between the two ends. The germline V gene has CDR1 SGHTA and CDR2 FQGNSA. This CDR3 is built from 13 residues. CDR3 in amino acids: CASSRDRWETQYF. The CDR3 DNA reads TGTGCCAGCAGCCGCGACAGGTGGGAGACCCAGTACTTC. Based on the CDR3 plus reference TRBV7-2 and TRBJ2-5, the full variable domain is GAGVSQSPSNKVTEKGKDVELRCDPISGHTALYWYRQSLGQGLEFLIYFQGNSAPDKSGLPSDRFSAERTGGSVSTLTIQRTQQEDSAVYLCASSRDRWETQYFGPGTRLLVL.